A single sample gave rise to the 27 T cell receptor beta chains below, sequenced in a study of glioma-infiltrating T cells after dendritic cell vaccination. Sample time point: after dendritic cell vaccination, including at tumor progression/relapse. The method was immunoSEQ multiplex PCR; TCRdb's version includes in-frame clones alone and lacks a portion of them. The sample carries 100,000 or so clones, roughly 89% recorded once. The material sequenced was blood, taken after dendritic cell vaccination. The receptor set was obtained from a human donor with glioblastoma.

This chain connects TRBV6-1 to TRBJ2-1; D possibly corresponds to TRBD1 (5 bases). CDR1 and CDR2 from the germline V gene are MNHNS and SASEGT. V lost 6 bases to trimming and J lost 2 bases, with 11 bases between them. The CDR3 consists of 14 residues. CDR3: CASRLRGPYNEQFF. The CDR3 nucleotides are TGTGCCAGCAGATTAAGGGGCCCCTACAATGAGCAGTTCTTC.

This sequence joins TRBV25-1 and TRBJ2-4; possible D gene TRBD2, 6 bases. This CDR3 has 13 residues. The V and J ends lost 3 bases and 4 bases respectively, with 7 bases between them. Germline assignment: CDR1 MGHDK and CDR2 SYGVNS. In DNA form, the CDR3 reads TGTGCCAGCAGTGAGCGGGGAAAAAACATTCAGTACTTC. It is translated as CASSERGKNIQYF.

In nucleotides, the CDR3 is TGTGCCAGCTCACCCCCTTTCCGAGGGGAAAAACTGTTTTTT. This sequence encodes CASSPPFRGEKLFF. V gene TRBV18 combines with J gene TRBJ1-4, with D uncertain. V was trimmed by 3 bases and J by 8 bases, leaving 13 bases between them. Germline CDR1 is KGHSH and CDR2 is LQKENI. CDR3 length equals 14 residues.

The chain links TRBV11-2 to TRBJ2-7; the match to TRBD2 covers 10 bases. V lost 6 bases to trimming and J lost 0 bases; unmatched junction nucleotides: 5. The CDR3 contains 15 residues. Germline assignment: CDR1 SGHAT and CDR2 FQNNGV. This CDR3 is CASSLLAGVSYEQYF. The CDR3 coding sequence is TGTGCCAGCAGTTTGCTAGCGGGAGTCTCCTACGAGCAGTACTTC. The variable domain in full, completed from reference TRBV11-2 and TRBJ2-7, reads EAGVAQSPRYKIIEKRQSVAFWCNPISGHATLYWYQQILGQGPKLLIQFQNNGVVDDSQLPKDRFSAERLKGVDSTLKIQPAKLEDSAVYLCASSLLAGVSYEQYFGPGTRLTVT.

This clone has just one count. This sequence joins TRBV11-2 and TRBJ2-5; 10 bases are a match to TRBD1. The trim removed 5 bases at V and 4 bases at J, leaving 7 bases unmatched. CDR3 length equals 15 residues. Germline V gene data show CDR1 as SGHAT and CDR2 as FQNNGV. The CDR3 here is CASSILRDRGETQYF. In DNA form, the CDR3 reads TGTGCCAGCAGCATCCTCCGGGACAGGGGAGAGACCCAGTACTTC.

The V and J genes are TRBV7-9 and TRBJ2-3; 8 bases map to TRBD2. V trimming: 4 bases; J trimming: 4 bases; junction bases outside the gene matches: 16. Germline V gives CDR1 SEHNR, CDR2 FQNEAQ (reference sequence). CDR3 length: 18 amino acids. The CDR3 reads CASSSPARTSSQADTQYF. CDR3 DNA sequence: TGTGCCAGCAGCTCACCAGCTCGGACTAGCTCCCAGGCAGATACGCAGTATTTT.

J is TRBJ2-4 and V is TRBV5-1, with 8 nucleotides matching TRBD1. Germline V gene lookup returns CDR1 SGHRS and CDR2 YFSETQ. Germline trimming cut 4 bases from V and 0 bases from J; bases unmatched to any gene: 3. The CDR3 runs to 15 residues. In DNA, the CDR3 is TGCGCCAGCAGCGGGGACAGGCCAGCCAAAAACATTCAGTACTTC. This encodes CASSGDRPAKNIQYF.

The chain joins TRBV30 to TRBJ2-7; tentative D call: TRBD1 (6 bases). The germline CDR1 and CDR2 sequences are GTSNPN and SVGIG (reference sequence). Trimming took 3 bases from V and 4 from J, leaving 10 bases between them. This CDR3 region has 12 residues. The CDR3 bases are TGTGCCTGGAGATCACAGGGTTACGAGCAGTACTTC. It is translated as CAWRSQGYEQYF. Full variable domain (missing parts from reference TRBV30 and TRBJ2-7): SQTIHQWPATLVQPVGSPLSLECTVEGTSNPNLYWYRQAAGRGLQLLFYSVGIGQISSEVPQNLSASRPQDRQFILSSKKLLLSDSGFYLCAWRSQGYEQYFGPGTRLTVT.

This rearrangement joins TRBV19 to TRBJ2-7; 7 bases are shared with TRBD1. Germline V CDR1 and CDR2: LNHDA, SQIVND (reference sequence). CDR3 size: 16 residues. V shed 5 bases and J 2 bases; nucleotides not matched to a gene: 12. As DNA, the CDR3 is TGTGCCAGTAGTCTCTTATATGGGACAGAGGCCTACGAGCAGTACTTC. This codes for CASSLLYGTEAYEQYF.

This rearrangement joins TRBV14 to TRBJ1-2; D is ambiguous. CDR1 is SGHDN, CDR2 FVKESK, per germline. The CDR3 loop spans 13 amino acids. V lost 0 bases to trimming and J lost 4 bases, with 6 bases between them. The CDR3 region is CASSQDEAYGYTF. The CDR3 DNA sequence: TGTGCCAGCAGCCAAGATGAGGCCTATGGCTACACCTTC.

The V and J genes are TRBV2 and TRBJ1-6, with TRBD1 matching over 7 bases. The CDR3 runs 15 residues. Germline V gene sequence: CDR1 SNHLY, CDR2 FYNNEI. V dropped 2 bases and J dropped 5; count of bases not matched to a gene: 3. CDR3 DNA: TGTGCCAGCAGTGAAAGGGGGCCGGATAATTCACCCCTCCACTTT. Protein sequence: CASSERGPDNSPLHF.

The J gene is TRBJ2-5, the V gene TRBV6-5; D uncertain. There are 13 residues in the CDR3. Trimming cost V 7 bases and J 1 base, with 10 bases left between them. The germline V gene has CDR1 MNHEY and CDR2 SVGAGI. The CDR3 here is CASNSRSQETQYF. CDR3 in DNA: TGTGCCAGCAACTCACGATCCCAAGAGACCCAGTACTTC.

V is TRBV30 and J is TRBJ2-5, with 7 positions matching TRBD1. The assigned J gene may be wrong: the sequence end matches TRBJ2-7 better. CDR3 length: 11 amino acids. CDR1 and CDR2 (germline): GTSNPN, SVGIG (reference sequence). The CDR3 here is CACTGDNEQYF. As DNA, the CDR3 is TGTGCCTGTACAGGGGATAACGAGCAGTACTTC.

This clone has just a few counts. The chain carries TRBV5-6 and TRBJ1-2, with 8 bases matching TRBD1. With 4 bases clipped from V and 8 bases from J, the junction kept 7 bases outside the gene matches. The V gene's germline CDR1 is SGHDT and CDR2 YYEEEE. CDR3 size: 13 residues. In DNA form, the CDR3 reads TGTGCCAGCAGCCTGGACAGGGACGACGGCTACACCTTC. Protein product: CASSLDRDDGYTF.

The chain has TRBV12-5 and TRBJ2-7, with TRBD1 matching 9 bases. The trim removed 4 bases at V and 2 bases at J, leaving 3 bases unmatched. Germline CDR1 LGHNT, CDR2 FRNRAP. This CDR3 spans 14 amino acids. The CDR3 DNA is TGTGCTAGTGGTTCTCGACAGGGGGCCTACGAGCAGTACTTC. It yields the protein CASGSRQGAYEQYF.

The chain uses TRBV5-5 and TRBJ2-5; no reliable D call. CDR3 length equals 17 residues. Deletions cut 3 bases from V and 5 bases from J, with 23 bases between. Looked up from germline, CDR1 is SGHKS and CDR2 is YYEKEE (reference sequence). The DNA for the CDR3 is TGTGCCAGCAGCTCCCAATTCAAGTTCGCGTCGTCTGAGACCCAGTACTTC. Amino acid sequence: CASSSQFKFASSETQYF.

The chain uses TRBV28 and TRBJ2-3; D uncertain. CDR3 length: 16 residues. V was cut by 3 bases and J by 4 bases, with 17 bases left in between. Germline loops: CDR1 MDHEN, CDR2 SYDVKM. This CDR3 reads CASSFGRSLRSDTQYF. DNA for the CDR3: TGTGCCAGCAGTTTTGGTCGATCACTCCGCTCAGATACGCAGTATTTT.

This rearrangement joins TRBV7-3 to TRBJ2-5; 12 bases fit TRBD2. The V segment lost 1 base and the J segment 3 bases; nucleotides outside the gene matches: 0. The CDR3 contains 15 residues. CDR1 and CDR2 from the germline V gene are SGHTA and FQGTGA. CDR3 bases: TGTGCCAGCAGCTTAAGGACTAGCGGGGAAGAGACCCAGTACTTC. Its protein is CASSLRTSGEETQYF. Combining the CDR3 with reference TRBV7-3 and TRBJ2-5 gives the whole variable domain GAGVSQTPSNKVTEKGKYVELRCDPISGHTALYWYRQSLGQGPEFLIYFQGTGAADDSGLPNDRFFAVRPEGSVSTLKIQRTERGDSAVYLCASSLRTSGEETQYFGPGTRLLVL.

In its sample, this clone was seen a few times. This sequence joins TRBV7-9 and TRBJ1-3; D is unresolved. Trimming removed 3 bases from V and 4 bases from J, with 10 bases in between. Germline V lookup: CDR1 SEHNR, CDR2 FQNEAQ (reference sequence). This CDR3 has 14 amino acids. The CDR3 sequence is CASSFDIEGNTIYF. CDR3 sequence (DNA): TGTGCCAGCAGCTTCGATATCGAGGGAAACACCATATATTTT.

This clone has just one count. At one end, the junction sequence differs from germline, possibly due to a read error. V is TRBV6-1 and J is TRBJ2-2; D gene unclear. This CDR3 is 11 amino acids long. Germline lookup yields CDR1 MNHNS and CDR2 SASEGT. The CDR3: CASSVYGELFF. CDR3 in DNA: TGTGCCAGTAGTGTATACGGGGAGCTGTTTTTT.

The chain uses TRBV12-2 and TRBJ2-2; the table calls TRBD2, which could not be checked here. TRBV12-2 is shown as a pseudogene. The CDR3 is made up of 19 amino acids. This CDR3 reads CASRLAGQGLAGDTGELFF. The CDR3 DNA follows: TGTGCAAGTCGCTTAGCGGGCCAGGGACTAGCGGGAGACACCGGGGAGCTGTTTTTT.

This CDR3 is CARRSRGYTF. DNA of the CDR3: TGCGCGCGCCGCTCCAGGGGCTACACCTTC. The chain couples TRBV10-1 to TRBJ1-2; D gene ambiguous. CDR3 length: 10 residues. Germline values: CDR1 WNHNN, CDR2 SYGVQD (reference sequence).

DNA for the CDR3: TGTGCCGCCGGGACAGGGGGCTACGAGCAGTACTTC. Its translation: CAAGTGGYEQYF. This chain uses TRBV6-5 with TRBJ2-7; 11 nucleotides match TRBD1. Per germline, CDR1 MNHEY and CDR2 SVGAGI. V trimming: 11 bases; J trimming: 3 bases; junction bases outside the gene matches: 3. CDR3 length: 12 amino acids.

The count of this clone is one. V gene TRBV4-1 combines with J gene TRBJ1-3; D remains unclear. Trimming took off 2 bases at V and 0 bases at J, with 8 bases between the two ends. The CDR3 covers 15 residues. Germline CDR1 is MGHRA and CDR2 is YSYEKL. For the CDR3, the DNA is TGCGCCAGCAGCCAATTCTTGTTCTCTGGAAACACCATATATTTT. Its translation: CASSQFLFSGNTIYF.

This CDR3 reads CASSLTTSGSNADTQYF. For the CDR3, the DNA is TGTGCCAGCAGCTTGACAACTAGCGGGAGTAACGCAGATACGCAGTATTTT. The chain combines TRBV5-5 with TRBJ2-3; 11 positions agree with TRBD2. Germline V lookup: CDR1 SGHKS, CDR2 YYEKEE (reference sequence). This CDR3 comprises 17 residues. Losses at the gene ends were 1 base for V and 4 bases for J; bases not matched to a gene: 8. The full variable domain, rest sourced from reference TRBV5-5 and TRBJ2-3, is DAGVTQSPTHLIKTRGQQVTLRCSPISGHKSVSWYQQVLGQGPQFIFQYYEKEERGRGNFPDRFSARQFPNYSSELNVNALLLGDSALYLCASSLTTSGSNADTQYFGPGTRLTVL.

This clone was detected only once. The rearrangement joins TRBV5-6 to TRBJ1-6; 7 nucleotides agree with TRBD1. Trimming removed 4 bases from V and 4 bases from J; junction bases left unmatched: 2. The length of the CDR3 is 14 residues. Germline assignment: CDR1 SGHDT and CDR2 YYEEEE. In nucleotides, the CDR3 is TGTGCCAGCAGCCGGGGACAGTATAATTCACCCCTCCACTTT. Protein: CASSRGQYNSPLHF. Variable domain in full (rest from reference TRBV5-6 and TRBJ1-6): DAGVTQSPTHLIKTRGQQVTLRCSPKSGHDTVSWYQQALGQGPQFIFQYYEEEERQRGNFPDRFSGHQFPNYSSELNVNALLLGDSALYLCASSRGQYNSPLHFGNGTRLTVT.

V usage is TRBV19 and J usage is TRBJ1-5; a weak D match, TRBD1 (5 bases). The germline CDR1 and CDR2 sequences are LNHDA and SQIVND (reference sequence). V was trimmed by 1 base and J by 5 bases, leaving 9 bases between them. The CDR3 covers 14 residues. CDR3 DNA: TGTGCCAGTAGTATAGTTACACAGGATCAGCCCCAGCATTTT. Translating it yields CASSIVTQDQPQHF.